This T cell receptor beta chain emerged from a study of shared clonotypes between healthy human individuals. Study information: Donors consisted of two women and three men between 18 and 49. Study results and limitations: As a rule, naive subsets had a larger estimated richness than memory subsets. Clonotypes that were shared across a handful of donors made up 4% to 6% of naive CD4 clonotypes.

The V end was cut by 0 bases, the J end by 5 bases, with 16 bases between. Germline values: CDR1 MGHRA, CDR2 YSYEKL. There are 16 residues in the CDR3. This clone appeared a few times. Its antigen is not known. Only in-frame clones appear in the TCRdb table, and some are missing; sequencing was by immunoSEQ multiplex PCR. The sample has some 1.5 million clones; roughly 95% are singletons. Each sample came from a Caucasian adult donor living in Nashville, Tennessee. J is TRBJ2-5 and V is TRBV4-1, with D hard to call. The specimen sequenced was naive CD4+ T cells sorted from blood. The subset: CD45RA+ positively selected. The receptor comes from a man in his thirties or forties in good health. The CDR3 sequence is CASSQDPVPRRETQYF. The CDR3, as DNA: TGCGCCAGCAGCCAAGATCCTGTCCCCCGACGGGAGACCCAGTACTTC.